This TCR beta chain appears in the sequencing data of a study of blood T cell repertoires in COVID-19. Study overall: Symptom resolution, clearance, or two negative PCRs marked the recovered donors of Cohort 3.

Germline-derived CDR1 and CDR2 are ENHRY and SYGVKD. J was trimmed by 4 bases and V by 5 bases; bases with no gene match: 5. This CDR3 spans 14 amino acids. Living in 24 US areas, the participants were between roughly 18 and 90 years of age. Assignments of participants to cohorts depended upon their own reported clinical history. This clone was counted once. Original data processing: Cell counts per sample came from amplifying reference gene primers. The method was immunoSEQ multiplex PCR; TCRdb's version includes in-frame clones alone and lacks a portion of them. The D gene and trimming were derived from the DNA, and the V and J assignments and clone size from that table. The sample contains 250,000 to 350,000 clones, 88% of which appear only once.

V and J are TRBV10-3 and TRBJ1-3; 7 nucleotides agree with TRBD1. The sequenced sample consisted of PBMCs or T cells enriched from blood (not recorded which). The TCR sequence derives from a woman aged 55-70 years in a cohort exposed to, infected with or recovered from COVID-19 (not recorded which). CDR3 sequence: CAISPGGRGNTIYF. As DNA, the CDR3 is TGTGCCATCAGTCCAGGGGGAAGAGGAAACACCATATATTTT.